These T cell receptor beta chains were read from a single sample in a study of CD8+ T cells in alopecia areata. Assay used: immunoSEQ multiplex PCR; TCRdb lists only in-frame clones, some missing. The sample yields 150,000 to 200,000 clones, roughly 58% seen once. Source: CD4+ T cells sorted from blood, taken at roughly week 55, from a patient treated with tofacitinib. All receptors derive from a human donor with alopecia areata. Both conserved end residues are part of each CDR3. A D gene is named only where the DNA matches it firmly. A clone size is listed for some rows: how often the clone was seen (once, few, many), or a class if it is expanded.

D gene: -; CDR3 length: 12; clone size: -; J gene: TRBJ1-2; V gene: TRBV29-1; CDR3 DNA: TGCAGCGTTGACCAAGGACAGCAAGGCTACACCTTC; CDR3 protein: CSVDQGQQGYTF
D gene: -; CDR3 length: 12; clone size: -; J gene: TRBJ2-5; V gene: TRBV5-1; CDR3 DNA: TGCGCCAGCAAGACAGTTCAAGAGACCCAGTACTTC; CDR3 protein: CASKTVQETQYF
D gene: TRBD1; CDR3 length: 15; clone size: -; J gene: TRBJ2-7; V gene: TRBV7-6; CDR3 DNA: TGTGCCAGCAGCTTAGGGGGACAGGGGTATAGCGAGCAGTACTTC; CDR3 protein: CASSLGGQGYSEQYF
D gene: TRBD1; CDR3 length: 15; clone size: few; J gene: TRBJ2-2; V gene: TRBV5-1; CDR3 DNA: TGCGCCAGCAGGGGGACAGAATCGAACACCGGGGAGCTGTTTTTT; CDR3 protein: CASRGTESNTGELFF
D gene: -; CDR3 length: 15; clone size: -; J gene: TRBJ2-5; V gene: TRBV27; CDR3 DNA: TGTGCCAGCAGCTCAAACGGGGTTTCAGGAGAGACCCAGTACTTC; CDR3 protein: CASSSNGVSGETQYF
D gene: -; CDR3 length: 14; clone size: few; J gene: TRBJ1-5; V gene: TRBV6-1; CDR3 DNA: TGTGCCAGCAGTCCTACAGGGCACGGTCAGCCCCAGCATTTT; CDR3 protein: CASSPTGHGQPQHF
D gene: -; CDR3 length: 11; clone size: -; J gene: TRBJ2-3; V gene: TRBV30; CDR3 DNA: TGTGCCTGGAGGAGGACAGATACGCAGTATTTT; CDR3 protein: CAWRRTDTQYF
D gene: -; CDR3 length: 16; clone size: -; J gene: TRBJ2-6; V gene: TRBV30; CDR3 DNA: TGTGCCTGGAGTCCTAACAGGAGTCCTGGGGCCAACGTCCTGACTTTC; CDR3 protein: CAWSPNRSPGANVLTF
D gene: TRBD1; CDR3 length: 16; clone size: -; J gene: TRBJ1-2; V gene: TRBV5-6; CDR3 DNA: TGTGCCAGCAGCCCGATTGACAGGGAGGATGGCTATGGCTACACCTTC; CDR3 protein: CASSPIDREDGYGYTF
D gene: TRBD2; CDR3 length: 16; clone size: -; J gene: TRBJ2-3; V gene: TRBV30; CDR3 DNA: TGTGCCTGGAGTGTAATAGCGGGGGGTAGCACAGATACGCAGTATTTT; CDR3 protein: CAWSVIAGGSTDTQYF
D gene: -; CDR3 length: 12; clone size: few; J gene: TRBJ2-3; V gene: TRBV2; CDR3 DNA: TGTGCCAGCAGTGCTTATGTAGATACGCAGTATTTT; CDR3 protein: CASSAYVDTQYF
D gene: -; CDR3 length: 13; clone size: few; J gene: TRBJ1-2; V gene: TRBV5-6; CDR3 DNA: TGTGCCAGCAGCTTTGGGGGCGACTATGGCTACACCTTC; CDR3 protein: CASSFGGDYGYTF
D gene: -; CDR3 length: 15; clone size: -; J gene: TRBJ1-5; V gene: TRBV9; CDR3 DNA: TGTGCCAGCAGCGTAGCCCCCGGGGTTCTATGGCCCCAGCATTTT; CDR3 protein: CASSVAPGVLWPQHF
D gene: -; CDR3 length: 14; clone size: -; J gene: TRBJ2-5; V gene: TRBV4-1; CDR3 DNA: TGCGCCAGCAGCCAAGCCGGGGGCCAGAAGACCCAGTACTTC; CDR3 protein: CASSQAGGQKTQYF
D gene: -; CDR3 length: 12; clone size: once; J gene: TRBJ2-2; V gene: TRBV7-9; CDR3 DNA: TGTGCCGGAGGGACAGAGGTCGGGGAGCTGTTTTTT; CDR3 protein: CAGGTEVGELFF